This T cell receptor beta chain was captured by sequencing in a study of T cells in Graves' hyperthyroidism and ophthalmopathy. From germline, CDR1 is MGHRA and CDR2 YSYEKL. The CDR3 is made up of 15 amino acids. The V and J ends lost 4 bases and 2 bases respectively, with 12 bases between them. The TCR beta CDR3 regions underwent amplification using RNA transcripts as the source. Researchers ran a first-round RT-PCR on the TCR CDR3 using the HTBI primer set. TCRdb itself ran the multiplex PCR reads through MiXCR, one entry per CDR3 protein. The top ten hold 9.5% to 11% of the sample, which has 300,000 to 450,000 distinct CDR3 sequences, over 11% seen once.

V gene TRBV4-1 combines with J gene TRBJ2-1, with D possibly being TRBD2 (5 bases). The sequenced sample was blood. This receptor was obtained from a woman in her fifties or sixties with Graves' hyperthyroidism. CDR3 sequence: CASSPQERTYNEQFF. CDR3 nucleotides: TGCGCCAGCAGCCCCCAAGAGCGGACCTACAATGAGCAGTTCTTC.